Presented here are 18 T cell receptor beta chains from one specimen sequenced in a study of PD-L1 blockade in urothelial cancer. Clones were sequenced by immunoSEQ multiplex PCR, and TCRdb holds only the in-frame ones, with some missing. The repertoire holds about 88,000 clones, 85% to 95% seen once, with around 10% in the top ten. Sample: PBMCs, taken around atezolizumab (anti-PD-L1) treatment. The receptors derive from a man in his sixties with urothelial cancer.

The chain combines TRBV4-2 with TRBJ2-2; 14 bases match TRBD2. Germline CDR1 and CDR2: LGHNA and YNFKEQ. V gave up 3 bases and J gave up 6 bases; unmatched junction bases: 3. This CDR3 spans 16 amino acids. The CDR3, as DNA: TGTGCCAGCAGCCAGGAGACTAGCGGGAGGGCCGGGGAGCTGTTTTTT. Protein product: CASSQETSGRAGELFF.

This rearrangement joins TRBV9 to TRBJ2-5, with TRBD2 matching over 7 bases. The CDR3 loop spans 14 amino acids. The ends lost 0 bases at V and 7 bases at J; junction bases unmatched: 6. The V gene's germline CDR1 is SGDLS and CDR2 YYNGEE. The DNA for the CDR3 is TGTGCCAGCAGCGTAGAATCTAGCGGTGCGACCCAGTACTTC. Amino acids: CASSVESSGATQYF.

This sequence joins TRBV10-3 and TRBJ1-1; D is undetermined. The V and J ends lost 0 bases and 7 bases respectively, with 15 bases between them. CDR3 length: 15 amino acids. Germline-derived CDR1 and CDR2 are ENHRY and SYGVKD. The CDR3 DNA reads TGTGCCATCAGTGAGTCAACGGGTAGGAAATTTGAAGCTTTCTTT. Its protein is CAISESTGRKFEAFF.

This clone was found once. Here the CDR3 reads CASRLGGQATDTQYF. The DNA of the CDR3 is TGCGCCAGCCGACTTGGGGGACAGGCCACAGATACGCAGTATTTT. J is TRBJ2-3 and V is TRBV5-1, with 8 bases that match TRBD1. Germline CDR1 and CDR2: SGHRS and YFSETQ. The CDR3 consists of 15 residues. V shed 7 bases, J shed 2 bases, and the junction held 9 bases outside the gene matches.

The chain has TRBV19 and TRBJ1-2, with D unresolved. With 6 bases removed from V and 5 bases from J, the gap between germline ends came to 13 bases. The CDR3 covers 13 residues. CDR1 is LNHDA and CDR2 is SQIVND in the germline V gene (reference sequence). CDR3 in amino acids: CASRPNGEYGYTF. As DNA, the CDR3 is TGTGCCAGTAGACCAAACGGGGAATATGGCTACACCTTC.

This sequence joins TRBV5-1 and TRBJ2-5; D is ambiguous. Germline loops: CDR1 SGHRS, CDR2 YFSETQ. The CDR3 runs to 14 residues. V lost 0 bases and J 1 base, leaving 7 bases between the germline ends. The CDR3 DNA reads TGCGCCAGCAGCTTGGAATCCAGCCAAGAGACCCAGTACTTC. The encoded protein is CASSLESSQETQYF.

The CDR3 is CATSTRLAGVDTQYF. In nucleotides, the CDR3 is TGTGCCACCAGCACCCGACTAGCGGGAGTGGATACGCAGTATTTT. The genes are TRBV15 and TRBJ2-3; 12 bases align to TRBD2. With V trimmed by 4 bases and J by 6 bases, 5 bases remained unmatched. Per germline, CDR1 LNHNV and CDR2 YYDKDF (reference sequence). The CDR3 is made up of 15 amino acids.

The V gene is TRBV28, the J gene TRBJ2-2; TRBD2 agrees at 10 bases. V lost 7 bases, J lost 8 bases, and 4 bases stayed unmatched. Germline CDR1 is MDHEN and CDR2 is SYDVKM. This CDR3 has 13 amino acids. In DNA, the CDR3 is TGTGCCAGCAAGATAGCGGGAGGTGGGGAGCTGTTTTTT. Encoded protein: CASKIAGGGELFF.

The CDR3 DNA sequence: TGCGCCAGCAGCTACGGGACTAGCGGGAGGCCTTTCCAAGAGACCCAGTACTTC. Translating gives CASSYGTSGRPFQETQYF. The V gene is TRBV5-1, the J gene TRBJ2-5; 15 positions match TRBD2. The V and J ends lost 3 bases and 1 base, in that order; junction bases with no gene match: 7. The CDR3 has 18 amino acids. Per germline, CDR1 SGHRS and CDR2 YFSETQ.

The gene calls are TRBV5-6 and TRBJ1-5, with D perhaps matching TRBD1 (6 bases). V lost 0 bases and J 3 bases, leaving 7 bases between the germline ends. The CDR3 covers 14 residues. Germline CDR1 SGHDT, CDR2 YYEEEE. CDR3 loop: CASSLGDNNQPQHF. As DNA, the CDR3 is TGTGCCAGCAGCTTGGGGGACAACAATCAGCCCCAGCATTTT.

V and J are TRBV19 and TRBJ1-3; possibly TRBD1 for D (5 bases). The CDR3 extends over 13 amino acids. V lost 5 bases and J lost 0, with 5 bases in between. Germline lookup yields CDR1 LNHDA and CDR2 SQIVND (reference sequence). The CDR3 nucleotides are TGTGCCAGTAGTGACAGCTCTGGAAACACCATATATTTT. It codes for CASSDSSGNTIYF.

V and J are TRBV5-1 and TRBJ2-7; 16 positions match TRBD2. The junction had 5 bases not matched to a gene; V was cut back by 4 bases and J by 4 bases. The CDR3 covers 16 residues. CDR1 is SGHRS and CDR2 is YFSETQ in the germline V gene. The CDR3 spells CASSAGTSGGAYEQYF. In DNA form, the CDR3 reads TGCGCCAGCAGCGCTGGGACTAGCGGGGGGGCATACGAGCAGTACTTC.

This clone was picked up one time. The chain links TRBV2 to TRBJ2-5; 7 nucleotides match TRBD2. There are 15 residues in the CDR3. With 2 bases clipped from V and 2 bases from J, the junction kept 5 bases outside the gene matches. Germline CDR1 SNHLY, CDR2 FYNNEI. This CDR3 is CASSEWASGQETQYF. CDR3 nucleotide sequence: TGTGCCAGCAGTGAATGGGCTAGCGGTCAAGAGACCCAGTACTTC.

This clone showed up just once. The chain recombines TRBV7-9 with TRBJ1-2; D may be TRBD1 (6 bases). The V gene's germline CDR1 is SEHNR and CDR2 FQNEAQ (reference sequence). With 1 base removed from V and 8 bases from J, the gap between germline ends came to 17 bases. The CDR3 contains 15 residues. CDR3 sequence (DNA): TGTGCCAGCAGCTTAGGAGGGCCGGGACATTTGGGCTACACCTTC. Residues: CASSLGGPGHLGYTF.

The gene calls are TRBV18 and TRBJ2-1, with D possibly TRBD1 on 6 matching bases. CDR1 and CDR2 (germline): KGHSH, LQKENI. The CDR3 totals 12 residues. V was cut by 3 bases and J by 9 bases, with 9 bases left in between. The CDR3: CASSPQGSEQFF. CDR3 coding DNA: TGTGCCAGCTCACCCCAGGGGTCTGAGCAGTTCTTC.

This chain joins TRBV4-2 and TRBJ1-5; D may be TRBD1 (5 bases). Germline V gene sequence: CDR1 LGHNA, CDR2 YNFKEQ. The V gene lost 0 bases and the J gene lost 3 bases, with 12 bases spanning the gap. The CDR3 sequence is 16 residues long. The CDR3 region has the DNA TGTGCCAGCAGCCAAGATCAAAGGGGTTACAATCAGCCCCAGCATTTT. Protein: CASSQDQRGYNQPQHF.

The V and J genes are TRBV12-5 and TRBJ2-3; tentative D call: TRBD2 (6 bases). This CDR3 contains 16 residues. From germline, CDR1 is LGHNT and CDR2 FRNRAP. Between the trimmed V and J ends, which lost 1 base and 0 bases, there was a span of 11 bases. The CDR3 loop is CASGLGLASSTDTQYF. CDR3 DNA sequence: TGTGCTAGTGGTTTGGGCCTAGCGTCTAGCACAGATACGCAGTATTTT.

The chain joins TRBV9 to TRBJ1-6; 9 positions agree with TRBD1. Germline V lookup: CDR1 SGDLS, CDR2 YYNGEE. The length of the CDR3 is 16 residues. V shed 3 bases, J shed 7 bases, and the junction held 8 bases outside the gene matches. The DNA of the CDR3 is TGTGCCAGCAGCGACGGGGGGACAGGGCGAAATTCACCCCTCCACTTT. Protein product: CASSDGGTGRNSPLHF.